Sequencing of this T cell receptor (beta chain) was carried out in a study of Graves' ophthalmopathy and Graves' hyperthyroidism. Turning to the study itself: Researchers obtained peripheral blood at initial diagnosis, before any treatment had begun.

Trimming cost V 4 bases and J 6 bases, with 14 bases left between them. The CDR3 contains 14 residues. Germline V gene lookup returns CDR1 LGHDT and CDR2 YNNKEL (reference sequence). Thyroid ultrasound, orbital computed tomography, TRAb, serum thyroxine and clinical symptoms formed the basis of diagnosis. Study-wide points: In blood, most expanded thyroid clonotypes above 0.001 frequency were also detected. The 13-signature model separated ophthalmopathy from stable hyperthyroidism at over 85% sensitivity and around 81% specificity.

TCR beta CDR3 regions were amplified from RNA transcripts. Second-round multiplex PCR followed a first-round RT-PCR using HTBI primers. Each CDR3 protein is one row after TCRdb ran MiXCR on the multiplex PCR reads. The sample has about 48,000 distinct CDR3 sequences, about 50% seen once; the top ten hold approximately 23%. This clonotype came up many times. Its antigen is currently unknown. The genes are TRBV3-1 and TRBJ2-3; D might be TRBD2 (6 bases). Sequenced input: peripheral blood. This sequence originates from an adult man with Graves' ophthalmopathy. Written as DNA, the CDR3 is TGTGCCAGCAGCCCTCGAGTGGGGAGGGATACGCAGTATTTT. Its translation is CASSPRVGRDTQYF.